Described below is a single T cell receptor (beta chain) sequence and its context. This CDR3 spans 13 amino acids. Per the germline V gene, CDR1 is LGHNA and CDR2 is YNFKEQ. The V end was cut by 5 bases, the J end by 7 bases, with 14 bases between. These data originate in a study of T-cell memory formation after mild COVID-19. Study in general: TCR clusters largely stayed donor specific.

In TCRdb, the 5' RACE reads were re-called with MiXCR into one record per CDR3 protein. The repertoire consists of a few hundred thousand distinct CDR3 sequences, with 28% occurring once and the leading ten covering about 14%. Sequenced input: PBMCs or a T cell subset sorted from them (not recorded which). The TCR comes from an adult woman who had mild COVID-19 (a few samples of this study predate the infection). Cell type and time point are not known. The V call is TRBV4-2, the J call TRBJ1-1, with D possibly TRBD1 on 5 matching bases. The CDR3 region has the DNA TGTGCCAGCAGCACCCTCGGGGGATATGAAGCTTTCTTT. This codes for CASSTLGGYEAFF.